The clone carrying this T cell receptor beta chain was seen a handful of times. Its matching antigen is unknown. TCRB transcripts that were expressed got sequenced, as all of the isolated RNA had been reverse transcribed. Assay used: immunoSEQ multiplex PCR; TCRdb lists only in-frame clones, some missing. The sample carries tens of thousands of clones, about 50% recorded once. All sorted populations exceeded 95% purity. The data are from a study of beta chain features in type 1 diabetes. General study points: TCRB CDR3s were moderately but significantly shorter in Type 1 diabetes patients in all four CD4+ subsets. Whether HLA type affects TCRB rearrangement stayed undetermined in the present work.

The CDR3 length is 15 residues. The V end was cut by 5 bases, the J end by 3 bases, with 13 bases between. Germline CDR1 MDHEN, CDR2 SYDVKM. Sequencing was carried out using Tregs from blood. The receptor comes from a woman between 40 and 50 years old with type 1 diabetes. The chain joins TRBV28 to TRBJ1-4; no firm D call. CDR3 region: CASSPSLAANEKLFF. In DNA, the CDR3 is TGTGCCAGCAGTCCCTCTCTGGCGGCTAATGAAAAACTGTTTTTT.